This T cell receptor beta chain originates from a study of Ad26.COV2.S vaccination and SARS-CoV-2 variants. Study-wide context: Donor joined the COV1001 Ad26.COV2.S trial arm. Notes on the study in general: While placebo recipients had lower spike-specific TCR breadth, vaccine recipients had more.

The CDR3 has 14 amino acids. Trimming removed 2 bases at V and 5 bases at J, with 9 bases between. The germline CDR1 and CDR2 sequences are SGHTA and FQGNSA. Only one count was recorded for this clone. Its antigen is currently unknown. This table comes from immunoSEQ multiplex PCR, and its TCRdb copy is limited to in-frame clones, with some not included. The top ten clones hold 1.9% of a sample with some 340,000 clones, roughly 84% of them seen once. Treatment given: approximately 18 received Ad26.COV2.S at low or high dose, single or two shots; five or six received placebo; per-sample allocation not given. Sampling was done on day 63 after the first vaccine or placebo injection. Boston supplied an adult donor aged 18-55 years.

The sequence was obtained from a person aged 18 to 65 who received the Ad26.COV2.S COVID-19 vaccine or a placebo. This material consisted of peripheral blood, taken in a trial of Ad26.COV2.S vaccine versus placebo. The chain couples TRBV7-2 to TRBJ1-4, with TRBD1 as a possible D gene (5 bases). The CDR3 spells CASSLHGGNEKLFF. In DNA, the CDR3 is TGTGCCAGCAGCTTACACGGGGGGAATGAAAAACTGTTTTTT.